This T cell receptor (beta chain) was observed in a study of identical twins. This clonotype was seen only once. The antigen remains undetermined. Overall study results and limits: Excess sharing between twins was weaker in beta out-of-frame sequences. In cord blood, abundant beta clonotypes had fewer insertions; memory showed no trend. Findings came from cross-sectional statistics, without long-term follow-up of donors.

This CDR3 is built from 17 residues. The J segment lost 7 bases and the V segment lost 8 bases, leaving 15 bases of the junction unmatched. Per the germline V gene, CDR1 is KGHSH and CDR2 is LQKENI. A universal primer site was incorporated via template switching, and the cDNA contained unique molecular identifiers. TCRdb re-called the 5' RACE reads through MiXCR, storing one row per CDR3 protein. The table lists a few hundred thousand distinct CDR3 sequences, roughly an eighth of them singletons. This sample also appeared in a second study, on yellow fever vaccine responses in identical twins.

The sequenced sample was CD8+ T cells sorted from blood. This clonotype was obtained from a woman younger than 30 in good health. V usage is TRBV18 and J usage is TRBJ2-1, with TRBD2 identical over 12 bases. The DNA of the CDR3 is TGTGCCAGCACCGCCCTGACTAGCGGGAGTTTGGAGAATGAGCAGTTCTTC. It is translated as CASTALTSGSLENEQFF.